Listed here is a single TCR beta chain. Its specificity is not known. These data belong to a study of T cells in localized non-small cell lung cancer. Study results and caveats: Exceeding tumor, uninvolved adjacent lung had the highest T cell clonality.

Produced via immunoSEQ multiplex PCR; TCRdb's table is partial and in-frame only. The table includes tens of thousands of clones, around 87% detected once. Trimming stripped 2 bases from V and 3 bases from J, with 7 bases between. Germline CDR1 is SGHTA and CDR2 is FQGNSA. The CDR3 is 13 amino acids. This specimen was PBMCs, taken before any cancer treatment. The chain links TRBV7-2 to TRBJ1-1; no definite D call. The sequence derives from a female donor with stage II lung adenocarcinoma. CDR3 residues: CASSLMGYTEAFF. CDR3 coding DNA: TGTGCCAGCAGCTTAATGGGTTACACTGAAGCTTTCTTT.